This T cell receptor beta chain is from a study of glioma-infiltrating T cells after dendritic cell vaccination. For the study at large: Patients received three intradermal dendritic cell vaccine injections at biweekly intervals. Overall study results and limits: Higher pretreatment TIL content predicted longer progression-free time and survival.

Primers: 60 V beta forward and 13 J beta reverse. Produced via immunoSEQ multiplex PCR; TCRdb's table is partial and in-frame only. The sample yields 90,000 or so clones, 80% to 90% seen once. J lost 7 bases, V lost 5 bases, and 6 bases had no gene match. The V gene's germline CDR1 is MNHNS and CDR2 SASEGT. The CDR3 has 15 residues. Stated time point: after dendritic cell vaccination, including at tumor progression/relapse. Selection required adequate fresh-frozen tumor tissue plus more than two years' survival data. Comment on this clone: Its antigen is as yet unknown.

This sequence was found in a human donor with glioblastoma. The sample consisted of blood, taken after dendritic cell vaccination. The chain couples TRBV6-1 to TRBJ1-6; 9 bases agree with TRBD1. CDR3: CASSRTGDRNSPLHF. DNA of the CDR3: TGTGCCAGCAGTCGGACAGGGGATCGAAATTCACCCCTCCACTTT.